The T cell receptor (beta chain) under discussion was sequenced for a study of post-analysis software for immune sequencing data. Study-level information: The study covered relapsing-remitting, secondary progressive and progressive-relapsing courses of multiple sclerosis.

The CDR3 covers 11 residues. Trimming shortened V by 5 bases and J by 6 bases, and 10 bases separated the two germline ends. Germline V CDR1 and CDR2: SQVTM, ANQGSEA. As to this clonotype: The antigen remains undetermined. This clone may be a read error of a much larger clone one base away.

The authors incorporated unique molecular identifiers into the TCR beta cDNA libraries. The authors obtained approximately 460,000 cDNA molecules from approximately 1 to 10 million T cells. TCRdb recomputed calls from the PCR reads with MiXCR, one row per CDR3 protein. Among approximately 730,000 distinct CDR3 sequences listed, 25% to 30% were seen once. Study results and caveats: About five TRBV segments occurring more often in patients than controls included TRBV5-6, TRBV5-1 and TRBV20-1.

The receptor was isolated from a girl aged 5-17 years with multiple sclerosis. Sequenced input: blood. This chain links TRBV29-1 with TRBJ1-2; D remains ambiguous. The DNA of the CDR3 is TGCAGCGTTATTCGCAGAGATGGCTACACCTTC. This encodes CSVIRRDGYTF.